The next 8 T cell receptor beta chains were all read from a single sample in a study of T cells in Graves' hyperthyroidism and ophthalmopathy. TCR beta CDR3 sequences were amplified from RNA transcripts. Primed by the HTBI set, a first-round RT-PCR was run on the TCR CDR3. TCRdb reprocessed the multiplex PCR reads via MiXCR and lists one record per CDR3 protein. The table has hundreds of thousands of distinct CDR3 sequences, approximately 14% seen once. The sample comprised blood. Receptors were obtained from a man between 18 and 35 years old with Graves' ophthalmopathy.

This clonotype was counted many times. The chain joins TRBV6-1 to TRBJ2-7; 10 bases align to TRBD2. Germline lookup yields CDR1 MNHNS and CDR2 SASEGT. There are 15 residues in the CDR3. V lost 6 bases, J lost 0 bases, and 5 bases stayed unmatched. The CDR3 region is CASRAGTSVSYEQYF. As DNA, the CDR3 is TGTGCCAGCAGAGCCGGGACTAGCGTCTCCTACGAGCAGTACTTC.

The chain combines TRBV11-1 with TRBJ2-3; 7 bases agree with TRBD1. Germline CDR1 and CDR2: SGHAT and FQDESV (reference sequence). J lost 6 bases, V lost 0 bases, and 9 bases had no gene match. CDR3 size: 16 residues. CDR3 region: CASSLARGPFLDTQYF. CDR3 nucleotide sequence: TGTGCCAGCAGCTTAGCGAGGGGGCCCTTTTTGGATACGCAGTATTTT.

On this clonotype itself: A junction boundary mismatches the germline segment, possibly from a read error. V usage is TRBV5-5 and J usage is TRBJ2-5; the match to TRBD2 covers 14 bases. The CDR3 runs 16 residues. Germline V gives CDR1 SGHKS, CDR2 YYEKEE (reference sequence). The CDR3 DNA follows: TGCGCCAGCAGCTTGGGACTAGCGGGAGTCCAAGGGACCCAGTACTTC. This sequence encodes CASSLGLAGVQGTQYF.

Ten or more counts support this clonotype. The CDR3 region is CANGLALETQYF. CDR3 bases: TGTGCCAACGGACTAGCCTTAGAGACCCAGTACTTC. The rearrangement uses TRBV2 and TRBJ2-5; TRBD2 matches 8 bases. Germline V gene lookup returns CDR1 SNHLY and CDR2 FYNNEI. Trimming cost V 10 bases and J 4 bases; bases outside gene matches: 5. CDR3 length equals 12 residues.

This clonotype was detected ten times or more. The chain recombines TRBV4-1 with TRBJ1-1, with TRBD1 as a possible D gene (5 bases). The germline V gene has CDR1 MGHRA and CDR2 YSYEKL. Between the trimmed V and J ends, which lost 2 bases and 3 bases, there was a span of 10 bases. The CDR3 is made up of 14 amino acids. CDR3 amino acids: CASSQLGRDTEAFF. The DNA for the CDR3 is TGCGCCAGCAGCCAATTGGGGCGCGACACTGAAGCTTTCTTT.

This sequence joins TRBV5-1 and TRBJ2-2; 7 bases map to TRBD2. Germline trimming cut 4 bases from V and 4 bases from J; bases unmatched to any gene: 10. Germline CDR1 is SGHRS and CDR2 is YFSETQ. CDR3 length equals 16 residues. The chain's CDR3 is CASSPWEGHFTGELFF. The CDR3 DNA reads TGCGCCAGCAGCCCCTGGGAGGGGCACTTCACCGGGGAGCTGTTTTTT.

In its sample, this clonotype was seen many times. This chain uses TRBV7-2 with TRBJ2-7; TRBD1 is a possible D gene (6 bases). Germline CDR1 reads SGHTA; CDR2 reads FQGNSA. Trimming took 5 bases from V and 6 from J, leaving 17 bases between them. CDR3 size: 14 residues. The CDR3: CASSPQQGLGEQYF. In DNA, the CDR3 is TGTGCCAGCAGCCCCCAACAGGGTTTGGGCGAGCAGTACTTC. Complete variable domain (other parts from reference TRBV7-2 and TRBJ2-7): GAGVSQSPSNKVTEKGKDVELRCDPISGHTALYWYRQSLGQGLEFLIYFQGNSAPDKSGLPSDRFSAERTGGSVSTLTIQRTQQEDSAVYLCASSPQQGLGEQYFGPGTRLTVT.

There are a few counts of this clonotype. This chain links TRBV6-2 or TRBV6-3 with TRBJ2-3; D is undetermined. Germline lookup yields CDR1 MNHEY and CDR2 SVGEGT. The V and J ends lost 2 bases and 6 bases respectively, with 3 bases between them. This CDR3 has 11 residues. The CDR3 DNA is TGTGCCAGCAGTTACCCCGATACGCAGTATTTT. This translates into CASSYPDTQYF.